This entry features one T cell receptor (beta chain) sequence. CDR1 and CDR2 from the germline V gene are MDHEN and SYDVKM. CDR3 length: 14 amino acids. V lost 8 bases and J lost 7, with 18 bases in between. TCRdb keeps only in-frame clones here, not all; method: immunoSEQ multiplex PCR. The table shows some 400,000 clones, with roughly 89% occurring only once. This sample was taken from a study of blood T cell repertoires in COVID-19. Whole-study context: Samples representing acute and convalescent COVID-19 were sourced from the United States, Italy and Spain. T cells, B-cell-depleted T cells, or PBMCs supplied cDNA or gDNA.

Sequencing was carried out using peripheral blood. The TCR comes from a man between 18 and 29 years old with active or convalescent COVID-19. The gene calls are TRBV28 and TRBJ2-4, with D maybe TRBD2 (6 bases). As DNA, the CDR3 is TGTGCCAGCGTCCTCAGGAGGGACGGGAACATTCAGTACTTC. Translating gives CASVLRRDGNIQYF.